The clone carrying this T cell receptor beta chain has a count of ten or more. The target antigen is unknown. These data originate in a study of CD8 T cells in ankylosing spondylitis. Study-level findings and limits: Reactive arthritis synovial fluid and blood previously showed some of these motif variants. Made up of fewer than 10 highly homologous variants, a TCR beta motif appeared characteristic of ankylosing spondylitis blood. Disease-linked clones were found to be CD8+ and relatively rare in peripheral blood. Within matched ankylosing spondylitis synovial fluid, disease-linked clones were reportedly significantly enriched.

Trimming pared 0 bases from V and 13 bases from J, leaving 13 bases between. CDR1 is LNHNV, CDR2 YYDKDF, per germline (reference sequence). The CDR3 contains 14 residues. Preparation of TCR beta libraries was done by quantitative 5'-RACE with molecular barcodes. TCRdb independently ran MiXCR on the 5' RACE reads; one entry per CDR3 protein. The top ten clones hold 0.51% of a sample with 700,000 to 850,000 distinct CDR3 sequences, approximately 12% of them seen once. The sequencing sample was made of blood, either unsorted or a sorted T cell fraction (not recorded which). V gene TRBV15 combines with J gene TRBJ1-6; D call uncertain. This TCR derives from a male donor with ankylosing spondylitis. CDR3 protein: CATSRDRKGPPLHF. The CDR3 nucleotides are TGTGCCACCAGCAGAGATAGGAAAGGCCCCCCCCTCCACTTT.